Following are 31 T cell receptor beta chains from one sample sequenced in a study of OX40 agonist ivuxolimab in advanced cancers. Method: immunoSEQ multiplex PCR; TCRdb's copy keeps in-frame clones and lacks some. Found here are around 50,000 clones, more than 70% of them singletons; the top ten hold less than 0.75%. The sample in question was CD4+ or CD8+ T cells sorted from blood, obtained in a trial of the OX40 agonist ivuxolimab. Receptor source: an adult with an advanced solid tumor such as melanoma, head and neck, liver or kidney cancer.

The V and J genes are TRBV28 and TRBJ2-7, with 9 bases lining up with TRBD1. Germline V gene sequence: CDR1 MDHEN, CDR2 SYDVKM. This CDR3 is built from 16 residues. With V trimmed by 4 bases and J by 4 bases, 11 bases remained unmatched. The CDR3 spells CASSSYFVTGGYEQYF. The CDR3 DNA follows: TGTGCCAGCAGTTCCTACTTCGTGACAGGGGGGTACGAGCAGTACTTC. Full variable domain (missing parts from reference TRBV28 and TRBJ2-7): DVKVTQSSRYLVKRTGEKVFLECVQDMDHENMFWYRQDPGLGLRLIYFSYDVKMKEKGDIPEGYSVSREKKERFSLILESASTNQTSMYLCASSSYFVTGGYEQYFGPGTRLTVT.

This clone has only one observation. The chain links TRBV11-3 to TRBJ2-1, with 9 positions matching TRBD1. Germline trimming cut 4 bases from V and 7 bases from J; bases unmatched to any gene: 8. The CDR3 covers 15 residues. Looked up from germline, CDR1 is SGHNT and CDR2 is YENEEA. CDR3 DNA sequence: TGTGCCAGCAGCTCCCCGGGACAGGGTAGGAATGAGCAGTTCTTC. The encoded protein is CASSSPGQGRNEQFF.

V usage is TRBV7-8 and J usage is TRBJ1-5; 7 positions match TRBD1. Germline V CDR1 and CDR2: SGHVS, FQNEAQ. The J segment lost 6 bases and the V segment lost 0 bases, leaving 5 bases of the junction unmatched. This CDR3 contains 15 residues. CDR3 nucleotides: TGTGCCAGCAGCTTAGCTGGAGGGGGCGGTCAGCCCCAGCATTTT. Protein: CASSLAGGGGQPQHF. The complete variable domain, with remaining parts taken from reference TRBV7-8 and TRBJ1-5, reads GAGVSQSPRYKVAKRGQDVALRCDPISGHVSLFWYQQALGQGPEFLTYFQNEAQLDKSGLPSDRFFAERPEGSVSTLKIQRTQQEDSAVYLCASSLAGGGGQPQHFGDGTRLSIL.

The rearrangement uses TRBV5-4 and TRBJ2-5, with 8 bases identical to TRBD2. J gave up 2 bases and V 1 base, and 7 bases lay outside the gene matches. Germline V CDR1 and CDR2: SGHNT, YYREEE (reference sequence). The CDR3 is 16 residues long. The CDR3 region is CASSLIPTSVQETQYF. DNA for the CDR3: TGTGCCAGCAGCTTGATTCCGACTAGCGTGCAAGAGACCCAGTACTTC.

The genes are TRBV7-3 and TRBJ1-3; tentative D call: TRBD1 (5 bases). Germline CDR1 is SGHTA and CDR2 is FQGTGA. Trimming pared 6 bases from V and 2 bases from J, leaving 20 bases between. The CDR3 length is 17 residues. The CDR3: CASRIAWQGTPGNTIYF. The CDR3, as DNA: TGTGCCAGCAGGATAGCGTGGCAGGGAACCCCTGGAAACACCATATATTTT. Based on the CDR3 plus reference TRBV7-3 and TRBJ1-3, the full variable domain is GAGVSQTPSNKVTEKGKYVELRCDPISGHTALYWYRQSLGQGPEFLIYFQGTGAADDSGLPNDRFFAVRPEGSVSTLKIQRTERGDSAVYLCASRIAWQGTPGNTIYFGEGSWLTVV.

The V call is TRBV7-6, the J call TRBJ2-5, with TRBD2 identical over 12 bases. Germline-derived CDR1 and CDR2 are SGHVS and FNYEAQ. J gave up 10 bases and V 5 bases, and 11 bases lay outside the gene matches. The CDR3 is made up of 15 amino acids. CDR3 in DNA: TGTGCCAGCAGCCCACCCGGACTAGCGGGGAGGGGCCAGTACTTC. This gives the protein CASSPPGLAGRGQYF.

V usage is TRBV30 and J usage is TRBJ2-5; TRBD2 is a possible D gene (6 bases). The CDR3 length is 13 residues. CDR1 and CDR2 from the germline V gene are GTSNPN and SVGIG (reference sequence). V gave up 4 bases and J gave up 9 bases, with 18 bases separating them. The CDR3 DNA is TGTGCCTGGAAACCGGGTCTCTGGGAGGCCCAGTACTTC. It specifies CAWKPGLWEAQYF.

The chain recombines TRBV9 with TRBJ2-3, with 8 bases that match TRBD2. V lost 0 bases and J lost 8; bases outside the gene matches: 5. The CDR3 sequence is 14 residues long. CDR1 and CDR2 from the germline V gene are SGDLS and YYNGEE. CDR3 protein: CASSVEASGLTQYF. As DNA, the CDR3 is TGTGCCAGCAGCGTAGAGGCTAGCGGGCTTACGCAGTATTTT.

This chain connects TRBV11-2 to TRBJ2-1; either TRBD1 or TRBD2 may supply D (5 bases each). Germline V gene data show CDR1 as SGHAT and CDR2 as FQNNGV. Between the trimmed V and J ends, which lost 4 bases and 8 bases, there was a span of 18 bases. The CDR3 runs to 15 residues. The CDR3 loop reads CASSSRGRGYDEQFF. CDR3 bases: TGTGCCAGCAGCTCGAGGGGACGCGGTTACGATGAGCAGTTCTTC.

The rearrangement uses TRBV6-5 and TRBJ1-2; D is uncertain. This CDR3 has 13 amino acids. Trimming took off 6 bases at V and 2 bases at J, with 10 bases between the two ends. The germline V gene has CDR1 MNHEY and CDR2 SVGAGI. The CDR3 loop is CASREDGNYGYTF. CDR3 bases: TGTGCCAGCAGGGAGGACGGCAACTATGGCTACACCTTC.

This chain joins TRBV29-1 and TRBJ1-2; D is unresolved. V lost 3 bases and J 5 bases, leaving 10 bases between the germline ends. CDR1 and CDR2 from the germline V gene are SQVTM and ANQGSEA. CDR3 length: 12 residues. CDR3 amino acids: CSVEEGEYGYTF. The CDR3 DNA follows: TGCAGCGTTGAGGAGGGCGAGTATGGCTACACCTTC.

V is TRBV11-2 and J is TRBJ2-7; 9 nucleotides align to TRBD1. This CDR3 is 14 amino acids long. Germline V gives CDR1 SGHAT, CDR2 FQNNGV. The ends lost 1 base at V and 3 bases at J; junction bases unmatched: 1. The CDR3, as DNA: TGTGCCAGCAGCTTAGGGACAGGGGTCTACGAGCAGTACTTC. Encoded protein: CASSLGTGVYEQYF. The full variable domain, rest sourced from reference TRBV11-2 and TRBJ2-7, is EAGVAQSPRYKIIEKRQSVAFWCNPISGHATLYWYQQILGQGPKLLIQFQNNGVVDDSQLPKDRFSAERLKGVDSTLKIQPAKLEDSAVYLCASSLGTGVYEQYFGPGTRLTVT.

The rearrangement uses TRBV7-3 and TRBJ1-1; 10 bases match TRBD1. The CDR3 has 15 residues. Germline-derived CDR1 and CDR2 are SGHTA and FQGTGA. The ends lost 5 bases at V and 1 base at J; junction bases unmatched: 4. CDR3 region: CASSTTGGWNTEAFF. CDR3 in DNA: TGTGCCAGCAGCACGACAGGGGGCTGGAACACTGAAGCTTTCTTT.

The chain couples TRBV7-8 to TRBJ2-1, with 12 bases fitting TRBD2. The CDR3 has 16 residues. The trim removed 3 bases at V and 8 bases at J, leaving 8 bases unmatched. Germline-derived CDR1 and CDR2 are SGHVS and FQNEAQ. For the CDR3, the DNA is TGTGCCAGCAGCTTGCTAGCGGGAGGGGGTAAGGATGAGCAGTTCTTC. It encodes CASSLLAGGGKDEQFF.

V gene TRBV6-5 combines with J gene TRBJ1-1; D possibly corresponds to TRBD1 (5 bases). Germline CDR1 and CDR2: MNHEY and SVGAGI. This CDR3 is built from 14 residues. V was trimmed by 5 bases and J by 6 bases, leaving 16 bases between them. The CDR3 DNA follows: TGTGCCAGCAGTGCGGCCAGGGACGGGGCTGAAGCTTTCTTT. Translation gives CASSAARDGAEAFF.

CDR3 region: CASSLRGRTNEKLFF. For the CDR3, the DNA is TGTGCCAGCAGTTTGAGGGGGCGTACTAATGAAAAACTGTTTTTT. The chain uses TRBV6-1 and TRBJ1-4, with 7 bases that match TRBD1. This CDR3 region has 15 residues. The junction had 5 bases not matched to a gene; V was cut back by 5 bases and J by 2 bases. Germline lookup yields CDR1 MNHNS and CDR2 SASEGT.

In its sample, this clone was seen once. This chain joins TRBV28 and TRBJ2-1; 8 nucleotides agree with TRBD1. The germline V gene has CDR1 MDHEN and CDR2 SYDVKM. After removal of 0 bases from V and 8 bases from J, the junction contained 9 bases not matched to a gene. The CDR3 covers 16 residues. CDR3 protein: CASSLWGRIQGDEQFF. The CDR3 nucleotides are TGTGCCAGCAGTTTATGGGGGCGCATACAGGGGGATGAGCAGTTCTTC. Based on the CDR3 plus reference TRBV28 and TRBJ2-1, the full variable domain is DVKVTQSSRYLVKRTGEKVFLECVQDMDHENMFWYRQDPGLGLRLIYFSYDVKMKEKGDIPEGYSVSREKKERFSLILESASTNQTSMYLCASSLWGRIQGDEQFFGPGTRLTVL.

This clone showed up just once. The chain combines TRBV2 with TRBJ2-7; TRBD1 is a possible D gene (5 bases). The V gene lost 3 bases and the J gene lost 6 bases, with 15 bases spanning the gap. This CDR3 is 14 amino acids long. From germline, CDR1 is SNHLY and CDR2 FYNNEI. Here the CDR3 reads CASSDSRASREQYF. For the CDR3, the DNA is TGTGCCAGCAGTGATAGCAGGGCGTCTCGCGAGCAGTACTTC.

This clone was seen just once. The CDR3 is CASSFQRAGKDTQYF. The CDR3 DNA is TGTGCCAGCAGCTTCCAGAGGGCGGGTAAGGATACGCAGTATTTT. The V and J genes are TRBV7-9 and TRBJ2-3; perhaps TRBD2 as D (5 bases). The CDR3 spans 15 residues. V was cut by 3 bases and J by 6 bases, with 16 bases left in between. Germline CDR1 and CDR2: SEHNR and FQNEAQ (reference sequence).

The chain joins TRBV7-8 to TRBJ2-1; D not certain. The V gene's germline CDR1 is SGHVS and CDR2 FQNEAQ. The length of the CDR3 is 12 residues. Between the trimmed V and J ends, which lost 1 base and 9 bases, there was a span of 7 bases. CDR3 nucleotides: TGTGCCAGCAGCTTAGTATCGCGTGAGCAGTTCTTC. Translated, it gives CASSLVSREQFF. Based on the CDR3 plus reference TRBV7-8 and TRBJ2-1, the full variable domain is GAGVSQSPRYKVAKRGQDVALRCDPISGHVSLFWYQQALGQGPEFLTYFQNEAQLDKSGLPSDRFFAERPEGSVSTLKIQRTQQEDSAVYLCASSLVSREQFFGPGTRLTVL.

The chain joins TRBV11-1 to TRBJ2-7, with 16 bases aligning to TRBD2. In germline, CDR1 is SGHAT, CDR2 FQDESV (reference sequence). This CDR3 has 18 residues. J lost 0 bases, V lost 4 bases, and 6 bases had no gene match. CDR3: CASSWAGTSGRASYEQYF. DNA of the CDR3: TGTGCCAGCAGCTGGGCCGGGACTAGCGGGAGGGCCTCCTACGAGCAGTACTTC.

The chain carries TRBV13 and TRBJ2-7; 9 bases agree with TRBD2. J lost 3 bases, V lost 8 bases, and 8 bases had no gene match. This CDR3 spans 14 amino acids. Germline CDR1 PRHDT, CDR2 FYEKMQ (reference sequence). The CDR3 sequence is CASGRAGGGYEQYF. CDR3 nucleotides: TGTGCCAGCGGTCGAGCGGGAGGTGGCTACGAGCAGTACTTC.

V usage is TRBV5-3 and J usage is TRBJ2-3; D gene ambiguous. TRBV5-3 is sorted into the ORF group, with uncertain function. V was trimmed by 1 base and J by 2 bases, leaving 5 bases between them. The CDR3 totals 13 residues. CDR3 DNA: TGTGCCAGAAGCTTGAGGTTCACAGATACGCAGTATTTT. This translates into CARSLRFTDTQYF.

The rearrangement joins TRBV19 to TRBJ2-1, with 7 bases aligning to TRBD2. The CDR3 runs 15 residues. Looked up from germline, CDR1 is LNHDA and CDR2 is SQIVND (reference sequence). J was trimmed by 4 bases and V by 3 bases; bases with no gene match: 6. The CDR3 DNA follows: TGTGCCAGTAGTATTTCCAGCGGGATTTACAATGAGCAGTTCTTC. This translates into CASSISSGIYNEQFF.

The chain combines TRBV6-1 with TRBJ2-2; no clear D. CDR1 is MNHNS and CDR2 is SASEGT in the germline V gene. Trimming removed 7 bases from V and 1 base from J, with 10 bases in between. CDR3 length equals 14 residues. CDR3 region: CASKPWGNTGELFF. The CDR3 DNA is TGTGCCAGCAAGCCGTGGGGGAACACCGGGGAGCTGTTTTTT.

DNA of the CDR3: TGTGCCAGCAGCGGACCGGACGGACAAGAGACCCAGTACTTC. Translating it yields CASSGPDGQETQYF. V usage is TRBV9 and J usage is TRBJ2-5; D unresolved. Trimming removed 3 bases from V and 2 bases from J, with 11 bases in between. CDR1 and CDR2 from the germline V gene are SGDLS and YYNGEE. This CDR3 comprises 14 residues.

This clone has just one count. The chain combines TRBV9 with TRBJ2-3; 7 nucleotides line up with TRBD2. The CDR3 runs 16 residues. The V gene end was trimmed by 0 bases and the J gene end by 6 bases; junction bases not matched to a gene: 10. Germline lookup yields CDR1 SGDLS and CDR2 YYNGEE. CDR3 coding DNA: TGTGCCAGCAGCGTAGCGCTAGCGGCCTCTACGGATACGCAGTATTTT. This translates into CASSVALAASTDTQYF.

This chain's CDR3 is CASSNFGSSYNEQFF. DNA for the CDR3: TGTGCCAGCAGTAATTTCGGGAGCTCCTACAATGAGCAGTTCTTC. The rearrangement links TRBV6-1 to TRBJ2-1; the D gene is possibly TRBD2 (6 bases). V gave up 5 bases and J gave up 0 bases, with 11 bases separating them. The germline V gene has CDR1 MNHNS and CDR2 SASEGT. The CDR3 runs to 15 residues.

The CDR3 nucleotides read TGTGCCATCAGTAGGGACAGGAACACTGAAGCTTTCTTT. Translated, it gives CAISRDRNTEAFF. The J gene is TRBJ1-1, the V gene TRBV10-3; 7 bases agree with TRBD1. The CDR3 has 13 amino acids. J gave up 1 base and V 5 bases, and 1 base lay outside the gene matches. The V gene's germline CDR1 is ENHRY and CDR2 SYGVKD.

The chain joins TRBV19 to TRBJ2-3, with D perhaps matching TRBD1 or TRBD2 (5 bases each). Germline CDR1 is LNHDA and CDR2 is SQIVND (reference sequence). The CDR3 runs to 15 residues. V was cut by 1 base and J by 1 base, with 9 bases left in between. DNA for the CDR3: TGTGCCAGTAGTATAGTAACGGGGCGCACAGATACGCAGTATTTT. Amino acids: CASSIVTGRTDTQYF.

V and J are TRBV5-1 and TRBJ2-7, with TRBD1 as a possible D gene (6 bases). Germline V lookup: CDR1 SGHRS, CDR2 YFSETQ. The V gene lost 2 bases and the J gene lost 4 bases, with 10 bases spanning the gap. The CDR3 totals 13 residues. The CDR3 DNA sequence: TGCGCCAGCAGCTTCGGACAGACGTACGAGCAGTACTTC. This gives the protein CASSFGQTYEQYF.